This T cell receptor beta chain was recorded in a study of vaccination and CD4 T cells after COVID-19. Findings and limits, study-wide: For convalescent patients, a median roughly 87% of reactive clones surfaced exclusively after vaccination.

The study sequenced cultured CD4+ T cell DNA using the Oncomine TCR Beta short-read assay. Each CDR3 protein gets one entry after TCRdb re-called the PCR reads with MiXCR. Of more than 10,000 distinct CDR3 sequences detected, 73% appear once; the ten largest clones hold 7.5% to 8%. Treatment here: approximately nine-day PBMC culture with coronavirus spike peptide pools or control peptides (ViraFEST assay). Following culture for around eleven days, CD4+ T cells were isolated by negative selection. Germline CDR1 is ENHRY and CDR2 is SYGVKD. The CDR3 extends over 15 amino acids. The J segment lost 3 bases and the V segment lost 6 bases, leaving 6 bases of the junction unmatched. A word on this clonotype: The antigen is unknown.

This chain connects TRBV10-3 to TRBJ1-2; TRBD1 agrees at 11 bases. The TCR sequence derives from a human donor who had recovered from COVID-19. Material: CD4+ T cells from blood, cultured in vitro. This CDR3 reads CAIRGTGGMDYGYTF. CDR3 sequence (DNA): TGTGCCATCAGAGGGACAGGGGGAATGGACTATGGCTACACCTTC.